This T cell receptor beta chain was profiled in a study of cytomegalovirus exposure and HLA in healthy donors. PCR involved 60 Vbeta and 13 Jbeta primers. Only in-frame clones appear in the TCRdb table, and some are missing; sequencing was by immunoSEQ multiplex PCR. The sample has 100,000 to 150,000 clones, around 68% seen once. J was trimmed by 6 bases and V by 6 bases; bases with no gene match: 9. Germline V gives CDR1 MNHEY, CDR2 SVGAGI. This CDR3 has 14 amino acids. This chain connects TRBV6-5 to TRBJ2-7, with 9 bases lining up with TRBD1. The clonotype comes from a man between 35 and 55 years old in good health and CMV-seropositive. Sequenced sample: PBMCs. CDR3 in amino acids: CASSPGTGKSEQYF. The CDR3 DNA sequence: TGTGCCAGCAGCCCCGGGACAGGGAAGAGCGAGCAGTACTTC.